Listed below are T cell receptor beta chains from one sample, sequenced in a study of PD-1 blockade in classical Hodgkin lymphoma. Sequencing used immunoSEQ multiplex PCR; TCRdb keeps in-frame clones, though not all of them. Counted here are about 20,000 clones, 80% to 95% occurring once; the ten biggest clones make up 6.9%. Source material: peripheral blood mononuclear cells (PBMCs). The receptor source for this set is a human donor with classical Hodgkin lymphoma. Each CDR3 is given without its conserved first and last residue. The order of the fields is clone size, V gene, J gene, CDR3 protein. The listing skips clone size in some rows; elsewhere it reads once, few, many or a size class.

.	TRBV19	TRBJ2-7	ASRQQGHEQY
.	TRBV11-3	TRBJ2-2	ASSLDQATSGSATGELF
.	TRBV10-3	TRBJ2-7	AIRDREGPYEQY
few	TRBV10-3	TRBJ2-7	AISGGLRSSYEQY
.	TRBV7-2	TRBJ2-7	ASSLAGLAGYEQY
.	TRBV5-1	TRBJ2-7	ASGPGAPLYEQY
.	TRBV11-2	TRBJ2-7	ASSPDSYEQY
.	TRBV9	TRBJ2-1	ASSVIEGGSHSVYNEQF
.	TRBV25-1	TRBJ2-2	ASSGLDPANTGELF
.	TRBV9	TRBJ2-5	ASSVEVGGETQY
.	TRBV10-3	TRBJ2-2	AISGTSNTGELF
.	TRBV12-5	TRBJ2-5	ASALGGQETQY
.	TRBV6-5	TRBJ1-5	ASSFGATQPQH
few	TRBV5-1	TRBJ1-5	ASSPGSLNQPQH
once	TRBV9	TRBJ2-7	ASSVDPTGYEQY
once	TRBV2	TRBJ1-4	ASSEVGTGKLF
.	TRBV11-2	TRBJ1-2	ASSDPGQGRLVGYT
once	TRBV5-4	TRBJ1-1	ASSFGGEAF
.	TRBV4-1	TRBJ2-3	ASSQDPPHPTKDTQY
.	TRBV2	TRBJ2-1	ASMGGGNEQF
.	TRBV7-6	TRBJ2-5	ASSLAGQIQETQY
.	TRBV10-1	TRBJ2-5	ASSTGQGVETQY
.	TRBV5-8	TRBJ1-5	ASSLVQGVEDQPQH
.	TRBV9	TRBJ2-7	ASSPRASGSTYEQY
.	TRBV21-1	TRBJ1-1	ASSKDRDRGNTEAF
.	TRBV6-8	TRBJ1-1	ASPTGNTEAF
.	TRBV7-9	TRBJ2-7	ASSLEIGSEQY
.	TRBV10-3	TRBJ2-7	AISESGTTLTEQY
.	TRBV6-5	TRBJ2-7	ASSYAGQVNEQY
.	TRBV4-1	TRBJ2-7	ASSQDPRLPLSYEQY
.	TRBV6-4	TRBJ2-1	ASSDSVGLAGHEQF
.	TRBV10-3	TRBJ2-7	AISVLAGAWQY
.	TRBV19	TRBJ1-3	ASSFRTARNNQGGNTIY
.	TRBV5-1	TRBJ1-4	ASAEQGGNGEKLF
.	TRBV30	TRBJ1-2	AWSDRGRLPTYGYT
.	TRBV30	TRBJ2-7	AWNRRTRGVGEQY
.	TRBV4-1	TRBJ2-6	ASSQPGGSGANVLT
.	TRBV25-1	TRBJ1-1	ASSERTGGGTEAF
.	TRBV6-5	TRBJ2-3	ASSYLGQATDTQY
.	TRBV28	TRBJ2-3	ASSLGLAGENTQY
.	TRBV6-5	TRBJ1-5	ASRPQGEAPQH
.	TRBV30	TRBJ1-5	AWSPRGRQPQH
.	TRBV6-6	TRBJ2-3	ASSPGDSHTDTQY
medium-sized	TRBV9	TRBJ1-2	ASSGLGTGVNYGYT
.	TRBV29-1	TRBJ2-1	SAPSSGRYNEQF
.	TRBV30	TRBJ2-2	AWSVQWTTGELF
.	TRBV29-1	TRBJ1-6	SVAESSYNSPLH
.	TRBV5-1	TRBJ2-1	ASSLTGYDEQF
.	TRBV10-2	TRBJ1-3	ASREQEFSGNTIY
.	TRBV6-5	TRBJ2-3	ASSNRGLSTDTQY
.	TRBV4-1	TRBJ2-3	ASSQDYWGTGTDTQY
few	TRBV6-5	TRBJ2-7	ASRARGLSVEQY